Listed below are T cell receptor beta chains from one sample, sequenced in a study of Ad26.COV2.S vaccination and SARS-CoV-2 variants. Here immunoSEQ multiplex PCR was the method, and the copy in TCRdb shows in-frame clones only, minus some. This table has 350,000 to 500,000 clones, around 90% appearing once. The sample in question was peripheral blood, obtained in a trial of Ad26.COV2.S vaccine versus placebo. These receptors originate from a person aged 18-60 years who received the Ad26.COV2.S COVID-19 vaccine or a placebo. CDR3s leave out the opening cysteine and the closing phenylalanine or tryptophan. Each record gives: D gene, clone size, J gene, V gene, CDR3 protein. A D gene is named only where the DNA matches it firmly. The size entry is marked missing in some rows and otherwise reads once, few, many or a size class.

TRBD1 | . | TRBJ2-7 | TRBV6-2/TRBV6-3 | ASSYGDRSTYEQY
. | . | TRBJ2-1 | TRBV6-2/TRBV6-3 | ASSPRETGSNEQF
TRBD1 | . | TRBJ1-3 | TRBV15 | ATSRDRGPGNTIY
. | . | TRBJ2-7 | TRBV4-1 | ASSQDSAVGGFSYEQY
. | once | TRBJ2-7 | TRBV5-1 | ASSLATRSSDEQY
TRBD2 | . | TRBJ2-7 | TRBV7-2 | ASSLDSGSSYEQY
TRBD1 | . | TRBJ2-7 | TRBV11-1 | ASSLSAGGMSYEQY
TRBD2 | . | TRBJ2-3 | TRBV15 | ATSRSTSGRHSTDTQY
TRBD1 | . | TRBJ1-1 | TRBV28 | ASIRTGGLFRMNTEAF
. | . | TRBJ2-2 | TRBV7-2 | ASNSGVDTGELF
TRBD1 | . | TRBJ1-2 | TRBV27 | ATRTGDHGYT
. | once | TRBJ2-5 | TRBV12-3/TRBV12-4 | ASSLSGETQY
TRBD2 | . | TRBJ2-7 | TRBV7-9 | ASSSGLAGGSFYEQY
. | . | TRBJ1-1 | TRBV6-2/TRBV6-3 | ASSPDGYTEAF
. | . | TRBJ2-3 | TRBV4-1 | ASSRSSSAEGWQY
TRBD1 | . | TRBJ1-2 | TRBV25-1 | ASSGQGAYYGYT
. | once | TRBJ1-4 | TRBV3-1/TRBV3-2 | ASSQALGATNEKLF
TRBD1 | . | TRBJ2-7 | TRBV19 | ASSMAGQGSYEQY
. | . | TRBJ1-5 | TRBV27 | ASSLRGNFDQPQH
TRBD2 | . | TRBJ2-5 | TRBV9 | ASSPVGDYQETQY
. | . | TRBJ2-3 | TRBV27 | ASSLSDEADTQY
TRBD2 | . | TRBJ2-1 | TRBV27 | ASTLSGAPSYNEQF
. | . | TRBJ1-6 | TRBV30 | AWRPLPGSSPLH
. | . | TRBJ2-2 | TRBV11-2 | ASSLTPDSNSNTGELF
. | . | TRBJ1-2 | TRBV18 | ASSRTGDPDYGYT
. | . | TRBJ1-1 | TRBV7-9 | ASRLNGGTEAF
. | . | TRBJ2-7 | TRBV4-3 | ASSQDSGPGEQY
TRBD1 | . | TRBJ1-5 | TRBV19 | ASSIGRQGLLTSNQPQH
TRBD2 | . | TRBJ2-1 | TRBV5-1 | ASSLGLAGVVGEQF
. | . | TRBJ2-5 | TRBV7-6 | ASSPGSFGETQY
. | few | TRBJ2-1 | TRBV5-8 | ASSFRGSSYNEQF
. | . | TRBJ2-1 | TRBV30 | AWSVVGTPGDNEQF
TRBD1 | . | TRBJ2-1 | TRBV18 | ASSPGGQGVNEQF
. | . | TRBJ1-1 | TRBV27 | ASSFRGSTEAF
. | . | TRBJ2-3 | TRBV7-7 | ASSAARSDTQY
. | once | TRBJ2-7 | TRBV5-6 | ASSLDRSYEQY
TRBD1 | . | TRBJ1-6 | TRBV6-5 | ASKGASGSPLH
. | . | TRBJ2-3 | TRBV6-6 | ASCRSGSTDTQY
TRBD2 | . | TRBJ2-7 | TRBV7-6 | ASSLGRTSGRAPLLEQY
. | . | TRBJ2-2 | TRBV7-2 | ASSFRGISGELF
. | . | TRBJ2-5 | TRBV7-8 | ASSLDRGHGQETQY
TRBD2 | . | TRBJ2-5 | TRBV5-1 | ASSGGLAGVEETQY
. | . | TRBJ2-2 | TRBV5-1 | ACRGALGTGELF
. | . | TRBJ1-1 | TRBV19 | ASSIGNWGDWTEAF
. | . | TRBJ1-2 | TRBV11-2 | ASSLDPSGHYGYT
TRBD1 | . | TRBJ1-5 | TRBV2 | ASRGQGHNQPQH
TRBD1 | . | TRBJ1-2 | TRBV7-6 | ASSLGTGLNYGYT
TRBD1 | once | TRBJ1-3 | TRBV7-9 | ASSPGQSSGNTIY
. | . | TRBJ2-1 | TRBV10-1 | ASSERGMGNEQF
TRBD1 | . | TRBJ1-6 | TRBV28 | ASKAGTDNSPLH
. | . | TRBJ1-2 | TRBV10-3 | AISESGRRYGYT
. | . | TRBJ1-1 | TRBV2 | ASSLSRTANTEAF
. | . | TRBJ2-5 | TRBV3-1/TRBV3-2 | ASSPSLNGMGETQY